The 2 T cell receptor beta chains presented below share a single source sample, sequenced in a study of blood T cell repertoires in COVID-19. Sequencing was performed with immunoSEQ multiplex PCR; in TCRdb, only in-frame clones are kept and a portion is missing. The sample contains some 320,000 clones, 89% of which appear only once. The sample taken for sequencing was PBMCs or T cells enriched from blood (not recorded which). These receptors were collected from a woman between 45 and 60 years old who had been exposed to COVID-19.

The chain combines TRBV12-3 or TRBV12-4 with TRBJ1-6, with TRBD1 as a possible D gene (5 bases). The V gene lost 5 bases and the J gene lost 13 bases, with 15 bases spanning the gap. This CDR3 comprises 13 residues. CDR3 protein: CASSIFRDAPLHF. CDR3 nucleotide sequence: TGTGCCAGCAGTATTTTCAGGGATGCGCCCCTCCACTTT.

The chain is built from TRBV3-1 (or the pseudogene TRBV3-2) and TRBJ2-7; the match to TRBD1 covers 9 bases. Germline CDR1 LGHDT, CDR2 YNNKEL (reference sequence). V dropped 4 bases and J dropped 2; count of bases not matched to a gene: 6. The length of the CDR3 is 15 residues. The CDR3 sequence is CASSLDRGPPYEQYF. The CDR3 nucleotides are TGTGCCAGCAGCCTGGACAGGGGTCCACCCTACGAGCAGTACTTC.